These 25 T cell receptor beta chains came from one sample sequenced in a study of T cells in lung cancer brain metastases. The data were produced by immunoSEQ multiplex PCR, yet TCRdb's version contains in-frame clones alone and is incomplete. The table shows more than 2,500 clones, with roughly 93% occurring only once. The sequenced sample was tumor tissue from the primary lung tumor. These TCRs come from a woman between 50 and 59 years old with non-small cell lung cancer.

This sequence joins TRBV6-1 and TRBJ1-5; no firm D call. The length of the CDR3 is 14 residues. Germline CDR1 reads MNHNS; CDR2 reads SASEGT. The V end was cut by 4 bases, the J end by 3 bases, with 10 bases between. Written as DNA, the CDR3 is TGTGCCAGCAGTGTGGAACAACTCAATCAGCCCCAGCATTTT. It codes for CASSVEQLNQPQHF.

V usage is TRBV30 and J usage is TRBJ2-7; 9 bases map to TRBD2. CDR1 GTSNPN and CDR2 SVGIG come from the germline V gene (reference sequence). J was trimmed by 0 bases and V by 3 bases; bases with no gene match: 3. The CDR3 extends over 14 amino acids. The CDR3 here is CAWRTAGGSYEQYF. In DNA form, the CDR3 reads TGTGCCTGGAGGACAGCGGGGGGCTCCTACGAGCAGTACTTC.

The rearrangement uses TRBV5-4 and TRBJ2-4, with a tentative D call TRBD2 (6 bases). CDR3 length: 15 amino acids. In germline, CDR1 is SGHNT, CDR2 YYREEE (reference sequence). The V gene lost 1 base and the J gene lost 5 bases, with 13 bases spanning the gap. CDR3 in DNA: TGTGCCAGCAGCTTGAAAGGCGGGACTCAAAACATTCAGTACTTC. Its translation: CASSLKGGTQNIQYF.

This chain uses TRBV6-5 with TRBJ2-7; 9 positions match TRBD1. Germline trimming cut 0 bases from V and 6 bases from J; bases unmatched to any gene: 6. CDR3 length: 15 residues. Germline lookup yields CDR1 MNHEY and CDR2 SVGAGI. The CDR3 region has the DNA TGTGCCAGCAGTTACTCGGGACAGGGTGAACGCGAGCAGTACTTC. Protein product: CASSYSGQGEREQYF.

The chain recombines TRBV7-2 with TRBJ2-5; D may be TRBD2 (5 bases). This CDR3 has 16 amino acids. The V end lost 6 bases, the J end lost 4 bases, and 21 bases lay between the germline ends. Germline V gene lookup returns CDR1 SGHTA and CDR2 FQGNSA. This CDR3 reads CASSAGVMVGGETQYF. The DNA for the CDR3 is TGTGCCAGCAGTGCTGGGGTAATGGTAGGAGGAGAGACCCAGTACTTC.

The chain carries TRBV7-2 and TRBJ1-6, with 8 bases that match TRBD1. After removal of 5 bases from V and 5 bases from J, the junction contained 5 bases not matched to a gene. The CDR3 contains 15 residues. In germline, CDR1 is SGHTA, CDR2 FQGNSA. CDR3 in DNA: TGTGCCAGCAGCCGTCGACAGGGGAATAATTCACCCCTCCACTTT. Protein sequence: CASSRRQGNNSPLHF.

The chain's CDR3 is CASSREGHLEAFF. The CDR3 bases are TGTGCCAGCAGCCGCGAGGGACACCTTGAAGCTTTCTTT. J is TRBJ1-1 and V is TRBV7-9; D may be TRBD1 (6 bases). Germline assignment: CDR1 SEHNR and CDR2 FQNEAQ (reference sequence). Trimming took off 5 bases at V and 7 bases at J, with 14 bases between the two ends. The length of the CDR3 is 13 residues. Full variable domain (remainder filled in from reference TRBV7-9 and TRBJ1-1): DTGVSQNPRHKITKRGQNVTFRCDPISEHNRLYWYRQTLGQGPEFLTYFQNEAQLEKSRLLSDRFSAERPKGSFSTLEIQRTEQGDSAMYLCASSREGHLEAFFGQGTRLTVV.

This rearrangement joins TRBV7-9 to TRBJ2-2; D may be TRBD1 (6 bases). CDR3 length: 13 residues. The germline V and J ends were trimmed by 6 bases and 6 bases, with 11 bases remaining between them. Germline V gives CDR1 SEHNR, CDR2 FQNEAQ (reference sequence). In DNA, the CDR3 is TGTGCCAGCAGGGTAGGGGGTGCCGGGGAGCTGTTTTTT. This codes for CASRVGGAGELFF.

The genes are TRBV9 and TRBJ2-7; D is possibly TRBD1 (6 bases). V was cut by 3 bases and J by 0 bases, with 22 bases left in between. Germline assignment: CDR1 SGDLS and CDR2 YYNGEE. This CDR3 spans 18 amino acids. Written as DNA, the CDR3 is TGTGCCAGCAGCGATCATGGGACACCCGGCAACCACTCCTACGAGCAGTACTTC. Translation gives CASSDHGTPGNHSYEQYF.

The chain recombines TRBV30 with TRBJ1-4; maybe TRBD1 (6 bases). Germline V gene data show CDR1 as GTSNPN and CDR2 as SVGIG (reference sequence). This CDR3 is built from 13 residues. Trimming removed 5 bases from V and 7 bases from J, with 14 bases in between. This chain's CDR3 is CAWGPGAGEKLFF. Here the CDR3 DNA reads TGTGCCTGGGGTCCGGGGGCTGGTGAAAAACTGTTTTTT. Looking up the rest from reference TRBV30 and TRBJ1-4 gives the full variable domain: SQTIHQWPATLVQPVGSPLSLECTVEGTSNPNLYWYRQAAGRGLQLLFYSVGIGQISSEVPQNLSASRPQDRQFILSSKKLLLSDSGFYLCAWGPGAGEKLFFGSGTQLSVL.

The J gene is TRBJ1-2, the V gene TRBV19, with D uncertain. Looked up from germline, CDR1 is LNHDA and CDR2 is SQIVND (reference sequence). This CDR3 is 13 amino acids long. Trimming removed 8 bases from V and 1 base from J, with 11 bases in between. The chain's CDR3 is CASYPTDNYGYTF. The CDR3 nucleotides are TGTGCCAGTTACCCAACTGATAACTATGGCTACACCTTC.

The J gene is TRBJ1-5, the V gene TRBV14; D gene uncertain. Germline loops: CDR1 SGHDN, CDR2 FVKESK. CDR3 size: 13 residues. Trimming cost V 1 base and J 3 bases, with 4 bases left between them. For the CDR3, the DNA is TGTGCCAGCAGCCAAGCGTACAATCAGCCCCAGCATTTT. It is translated as CASSQAYNQPQHF.

V is TRBV15 and J is TRBJ1-2; D not resolved. The V end was cut by 0 bases, the J end by 4 bases, with 12 bases between. Germline loops: CDR1 LNHNV, CDR2 YYDKDF (reference sequence). The CDR3 is 15 residues long. The CDR3 DNA is TGTGCCACCAGCAGAGAGAAAGGGCCTGGCTATGGCTACACCTTC. Amino acid sequence: CATSREKGPGYGYTF.

Comment on this clone: The sample has other DNA sequences that encode this CDR3 too. The chain carries TRBV19 and TRBJ1-1; no definite D call. Germline lookup yields CDR1 LNHDA and CDR2 SQIVND (reference sequence). CDR3 length: 13 amino acids. The V end lost 5 bases, the J end lost 1 base, and 8 bases lay between the germline ends. CDR3 amino acids: CASSPGPNTEAFF. Here the CDR3 DNA reads TGTGCCAGTAGTCCCGGCCCGAACACTGAAGCTTTCTTT.

The chain combines TRBV4-3 with TRBJ1-2; 10 nucleotides match TRBD1. CDR1 LGHNA and CDR2 YSLEER come from the germline V gene. The CDR3 length is 13 residues. Unmatched junction bases numbered 2, after V lost 3 bases and J lost 7 bases. This chain's CDR3 is CASSQTGGSGYTF. In DNA form, the CDR3 reads TGCGCCAGCAGCCAGACAGGGGGCAGTGGCTACACCTTC.

The J gene is TRBJ2-7, the V gene TRBV6-6, with D hard to call. The CDR3 totals 13 residues. Germline V gives CDR1 MNHNY, CDR2 SVGAGI (reference sequence). The ends were cut back, 2 bases at V and 3 bases at J, with 8 bases in the middle. CDR3 sequence (DNA): TGTGCCAGCAGTTACCAGGACGGCTACGAGCAGTACTTC. Residues: CASSYQDGYEQYF.

The V and J genes are TRBV7-8 and TRBJ2-5, with TRBD2 matching 10 bases. The V segment lost 1 base and the J segment 0 bases; nucleotides outside the gene matches: 8. Germline CDR1 is SGHVS and CDR2 is FQNEAQ. This CDR3 comprises 18 residues. Here the CDR3 DNA reads TGTGCCAGCAGCTTAGAAGGATGGACTAGCGGTTACCAAGAGACCCAGTACTTC. The encoded protein is CASSLEGWTSGYQETQYF.

This chain uses TRBV7-6 with TRBJ1-5, with D possibly TRBD1 on 5 matching bases. V lost 5 bases and J lost 3, with 11 bases in between. This CDR3 has 14 residues. Germline V CDR1 and CDR2: SGHVS, FNYEAQ. The CDR3 sequence is CASSGLGLNQPQHF. CDR3 in DNA: TGTGCCAGCAGCGGTCTGGGGCTCAATCAGCCCCAGCATTTT.

V gene TRBV4-3 combines with J gene TRBJ1-5; weak D call: TRBD1 (6 bases). The V and J ends lost 1 base and 6 bases respectively, with 10 bases between them. The CDR3 length is 14 residues. Germline CDR1 LGHNA, CDR2 YSLEER. Here the CDR3 DNA reads TGCGCCAGCAGCCAAGGGTGGGGGCTTCAGCCCCAGCATTTT. It translates to CASSQGWGLQPQHF.

This clone was observed a handful of times. The chain recombines TRBV30 with TRBJ1-6; 8 bases map to TRBD1. Germline CDR1 GTSNPN, CDR2 SVGIG (reference sequence). Trimming at V came to 3 bases and at J to 5 bases, leaving 3 bases not matched to a gene. This CDR3 region has 14 residues. The CDR3 bases are TGTGCCTGGAGCGGGGGACAGGATAATTCACCCCTCCACTTT. It translates to CAWSGGQDNSPLHF. The entire variable domain, with the rest obtained from reference TRBV30 and TRBJ1-6, is as follows: SQTIHQWPATLVQPVGSPLSLECTVEGTSNPNLYWYRQAAGRGLQLLFYSVGIGQISSEVPQNLSASRPQDRQFILSSKKLLLSDSGFYLCAWSGGQDNSPLHFGNGTRLTVT.

In nucleotides, the CDR3 is TGTGCCAGTAGAGAACAGGGGGTCAACGAGCAGTACTTC. Translated: CASREQGVNEQYF. The chain couples TRBV19 to TRBJ2-7, with 8 bases identical to TRBD1. The germline V gene has CDR1 LNHDA and CDR2 SQIVND (reference sequence). The CDR3 consists of 13 residues. J was trimmed by 5 bases and V by 6 bases; bases with no gene match: 6.

The chain is built from TRBV7-9 and TRBJ2-5; D is ambiguous. CDR1 and CDR2 (germline): SEHNR, FQNEAQ (reference sequence). The CDR3 is 15 amino acids. Trimming took off 4 bases at V and 5 bases at J, with 17 bases between the two ends. In DNA, the CDR3 is TGTGCCAGCAGCTCTTATAGGGTGACCCGTGAGACCCAGTACTTC. It is translated as CASSSYRVTRETQYF. Complete variable domain (other parts from reference TRBV7-9 and TRBJ2-5): DTGVSQNPRHKITKRGQNVTFRCDPISEHNRLYWYRQTLGQGPEFLTYFQNEAQLEKSRLLSDRFSAERPKGSFSTLEIQRTEQGDSAMYLCASSSYRVTRETQYFGPGTRLLVL.

Here the CDR3 reads CASSRGLAGEETQYF. In DNA, the CDR3 is TGTGCCAGCAGCCGGGGACTAGCGGGAGAAGAGACCCAGTACTTC. The rearrangement joins TRBV5-4 to TRBJ2-5; 14 bases agree with TRBD2. This CDR3 region has 15 residues. V was clipped by 4 bases and J by 3 bases; unmatched bases: 2. Germline V gene data show CDR1 as SGHNT and CDR2 as YYREEE (reference sequence).

The chain recombines TRBV2 with TRBJ1-1, with D perhaps matching TRBD1 (6 bases). This CDR3 spans 13 amino acids. Germline assignment: CDR1 SNHLY and CDR2 FYNNEI. The ends were cut back, 7 bases at V and 0 bases at J, with 9 bases in the middle. The CDR3 DNA sequence: TGTGCCAGCACCCCAGGGGTGAACACTGAAGCTTTCTTT. Amino acid sequence: CASTPGVNTEAFF.

The rearrangement joins TRBV27 to TRBJ1-2; 10 bases agree with TRBD1. Germline V lookup: CDR1 MNHEY, CDR2 SMNVEV (reference sequence). The CDR3 totals 13 residues. V lost 5 bases and J lost 12; bases outside the gene matches: 9. This CDR3 reads CASSQGQGGRNTF. In DNA, the CDR3 is TGTGCCAGCAGTCAAGGACAGGGGGGACGGAACACCTTC.